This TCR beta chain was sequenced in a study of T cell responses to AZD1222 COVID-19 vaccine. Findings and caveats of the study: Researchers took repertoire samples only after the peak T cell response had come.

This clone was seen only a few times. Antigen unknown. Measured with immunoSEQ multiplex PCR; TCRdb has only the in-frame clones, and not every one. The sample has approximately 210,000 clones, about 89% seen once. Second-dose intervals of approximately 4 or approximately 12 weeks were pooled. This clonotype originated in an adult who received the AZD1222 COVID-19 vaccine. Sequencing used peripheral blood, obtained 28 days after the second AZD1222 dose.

Written as DNA, the CDR3 is TGTGCCAGCAGTCCTATACAGGGGTCCGAGCAGTACTTC. Its protein is CASSPIQGSEQYF. The chain is built from TRBV25-1 and TRBJ2-7, with 7 bases lining up with TRBD1. Germline CDR1 and CDR2: MGHDK and SYGVNS. Germline trimming cut 5 bases from V and 6 bases from J; bases unmatched to any gene: 7. The CDR3 contains 13 residues.